Sequencing of this T cell receptor (beta chain) was carried out in a study of graft-versus-host responses after intestinal transplantation. Whole-study context: For two to four years after anti-thymocyte globulin induction, all recipients took tacrolimus and steroids. General study findings and limits: Among circulating GvH clones, peak levels were associated with early post-transplant declines in HvG clones.

Germline V lookup: CDR1 SGHDT, CDR2 YYEEEE. The germline V and J ends were trimmed by 0 bases and 5 bases, with 15 bases remaining between them. This CDR3 is 16 amino acids long. Concerning this clone: Its matching antigen is unknown.

Profiled with immunoSEQ multiplex PCR; TCRdb holds only in-frame clones, not every one. The sample includes about 85,000 clones, about four fifths of them seen just once. J is TRBJ2-1 and V is TRBV5-6, with D perhaps matching TRBD2 (6 bases). Specimen: unstimulated CD4+ T cells sorted from spleen or lymph node cells, collected before intestinal transplant. The TCR comes from a human donor who received an intestinal transplant. The CDR3 DNA reads as TGTGCCAGCAGCTTGGCCGGAGGGATGTTGAACAATGAGCAGTTCTTC. Encoded protein: CASSLAGGMLNNEQFF. The complete variable domain, with remaining parts taken from reference TRBV5-6 and TRBJ2-1, reads DAGVTQSPTHLIKTRGQQVTLRCSPKSGHDTVSWYQQALGQGPQFIFQYYEEEERQRGNFPDRFSGHQFPNYSSELNVNALLLGDSALYLCASSLAGGMLNNEQFFGPGTRLTVL.